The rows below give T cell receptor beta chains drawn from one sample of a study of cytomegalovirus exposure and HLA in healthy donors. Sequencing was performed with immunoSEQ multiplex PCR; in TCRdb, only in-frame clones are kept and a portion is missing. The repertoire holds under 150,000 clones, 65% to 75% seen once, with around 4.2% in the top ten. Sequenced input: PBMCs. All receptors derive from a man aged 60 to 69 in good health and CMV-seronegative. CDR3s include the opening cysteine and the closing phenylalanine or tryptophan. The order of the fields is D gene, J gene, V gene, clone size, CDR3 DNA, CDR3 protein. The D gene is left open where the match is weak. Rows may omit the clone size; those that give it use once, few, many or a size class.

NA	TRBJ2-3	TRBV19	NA	TGTGCCAGTAGTTACAGGGAGACAGATACGCAGTATTTT	CASSYRETDTQYF
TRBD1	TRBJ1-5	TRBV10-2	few	TGCGCCAGCTCCGACAGGGGCAATCAGCCCCAGCATTTT	CASSDRGNQPQHF
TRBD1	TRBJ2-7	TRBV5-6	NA	TGTGCCAGCAGCATGCGGTGGGACAGCTCCTACGAGCAGTACTTC	CASSMRWDSSYEQYF
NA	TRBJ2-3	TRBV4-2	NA	TGTGCCAGCAGCCAAGATTCCTTCCCGGAGGGCACAGATACGCAGTATTTT	CASSQDSFPEGTDTQYF
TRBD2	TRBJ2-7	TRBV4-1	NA	TGCGCCAGCAGCCAAGATCAACGGACTAGAATCTACGAGCAGTACTTC	CASSQDQRTRIYEQYF
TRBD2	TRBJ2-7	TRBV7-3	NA	TGTGCCAGCAGCTTAAACGGTCCGGGACTAGCGGGAGCGCAGTACTTC	CASSLNGPGLAGAQYF
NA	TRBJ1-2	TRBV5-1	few	TGCGCCAGCAGCCCAACACCCGACAGGTATAACTATGGCTACACCTTC	CASSPTPDRYNYGYTF
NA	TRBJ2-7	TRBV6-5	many	TGTGCCAGCAGTTACCTCCCGGGCTACGAGCAGTACTTC	CASSYLPGYEQYF
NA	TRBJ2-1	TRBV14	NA	TGTGCCAGCAGCCAAGAGGTAAGGCCTGGGGGGAATGAGCAGTTCTTC	CASSQEVRPGGNEQFF
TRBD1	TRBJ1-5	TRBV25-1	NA	TGTGCCAGCAGTGCACAGGACAGGGGGCTGGATCAGCCCCAGCATTTT	CASSAQDRGLDQPQHF
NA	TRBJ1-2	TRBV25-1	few	TGTGCCAGCAGTGATAGGGACAAAATTGGCTATGGCTACACCTTC	CASSDRDKIGYGYTF
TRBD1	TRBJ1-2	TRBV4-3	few	TGCGCCAGCAGCCAAGATAGGGACAGGGCAGCTGGCTACACCTTC	CASSQDRDRAAGYTF
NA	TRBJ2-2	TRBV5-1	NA	TGCGCCAGCAGCTTGGCCCCAGGGCTGAACACCGGGGAGCTGTTTTTT	CASSLAPGLNTGELFF
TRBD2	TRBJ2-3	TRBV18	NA	TGTGCCAGCTCACCGGCGGGAGAGAGGACAGATACGCAGTATTTT	CASSPAGERTDTQYF
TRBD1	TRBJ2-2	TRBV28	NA	TGTGCCAGTCAAAGAGGGACAGTGAACACCGGGGAGCTGTTTTTT	CASQRGTVNTGELFF
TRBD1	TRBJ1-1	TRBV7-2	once	TGTGCCAGCAGCCTAAAGACAGGGGGCGCGGGGACTGAAGCTTTCTTT	CASSLKTGGAGTEAFF